This T cell receptor (beta chain) was retrieved from a study of blood T cell repertoires in COVID-19 (dated by TCRdb to 2019 to 2021). Regarding the complete study: Collaborator samples came from the United States, Italy and Spain and covered acute and convalescent phases of COVID-19. The prospective study material was composed of cDNA or gDNA derived from T cells, B-cell-depleted T cells, or PBMCs. Where HLA class I and class II types were available, the types were taken from metadata supplied by the sample provider, not from assay-based typing. The repertoires were released in a freely available public database intended as a resource for research on the immune response to SARS-CoV-2. Sample metadata almost always included a de-identified subject ID, COVID-19 status, age in years and sex. Samples were obtained from the ongoing ImmuneRACE study (first 160 participants) and from 1,254 subjects provided by 6 global collaborators. Deeply sampled blood TCRbeta repertoires from subjects exposed to, actively infected with, or recovered from COVID-19 were included in the dataset. The study at large found these results: The quantity of clinical and demographic metadata differed by source and by participant and was supplied without curation.

The germline V gene (reference sequence) specifies LGHDT as CDR1 and YNNKEL as CDR2. The CDR3 numbers 14 residues from cysteine through phenylalanine. Only the CDR3 part of the read is kept: 42 bases, read in frame from the first base. Trimming removed 6 bases from V and 4 bases from J; the gene matches leave 7 bases unexplained. The immunoSEQ Assay, a bias-controlled multiplex PCR, was used to amplify TCRbeta CDR3 regions from genomic DNA. As for how the authors treated the data: The number of nucleated cells in each sample was estimated by amplification of reference gene primers within the assay. Sequence reads were collapsed and filtered to measure the absolute abundance of every unique TCRbeta CDR3 rearrangement. For each sample, productive Simpson clonality was calculated as the square root of Simpson's diversity index across productive rearrangements. TCRdb took over this immuneACCESS table, retaining in-frame rearrangements with V and J assigned. Such tables are incomplete; in checked studies, under half of the missing clones stem from an unresolved V gene, and the remainder is unexplained. V, J and clone size reflect that table, while D and trimming were determined from the DNA. The sample table shows tens of thousands of clones, and 75% to 85% are seen once. Clones ranked in the top ten supply 2.5% to 3% of the sample.

Collaborating institutions collected whole blood in K2EDTA tubes following their own protocols. For TCRbeta analysis, collaborators shipped samples as frozen whole blood, isolated PBMCs, or DNA extracted from either of those sample types. In the case of this clone: What antigen it recognizes has not been identified. Base quality data are lacking; no much larger clone is found one base away.

The sample taken for sequencing was peripheral blood. This receptor was identified in a woman aged 60-75 years with acute or convalescent COVID-19. The rearrangement combines TRBV3-1 (or the pseudogene TRBV3-2) with TRBJ1-1; a stretch of 8 junction bases matches TRBD1. The DNA reads TGTGCCAGCAGTCGGGGACAGGCGGGCACTGAAGCTTTCTTT. Its translation reads: CASSRGQAGTEAFF.